Listed here are 8 T cell receptor beta chains from one sample, sequenced in a study of beta chain features in type 1 diabetes. Expressed TCRB transcripts were sequenced after all isolated RNA was converted to cDNA. Generated by immunoSEQ multiplex PCR, the TCRdb table keeps only in-frame clones and is missing some. This table holds about half a million clones, approximately 30% found once. Material: naive CD4+ T cells from blood. These receptors were obtained from a man aged 18 to 29 in good health.

This clone came up a few times. Other nucleotide sequences in the sample specify the same CDR3. This chain connects TRBV25-1 to TRBJ2-7; D not resolved. Germline values: CDR1 MGHDK, CDR2 SYGVNS. This CDR3 contains 14 residues. Trimming left V 1 base short and J 0 bases short, with 7 bases between. The CDR3 spells CASSEFGLSYEQYF. The CDR3 nucleotides are TGTGCCAGCAGTGAATTTGGCCTCTCCTACGAGCAGTACTTC.

The chain uses TRBV4-2 and TRBJ1-2; no reliable D call. The length of the CDR3 is 15 residues. Germline V lookup: CDR1 LGHNA, CDR2 YNFKEQ. Trimming took 0 bases from V and 3 from J, leaving 11 bases between them. CDR3 nucleotides: TGTGCCAGCAGCCAAGATTTTGGTGGCGACTATGGCTACACCTTC. This translates into CASSQDFGGDYGYTF.

This clone was counted only a few times. This sample also contains other DNA sequences that code for the same CDR3. The J gene is TRBJ2-2, the V gene TRBV9; tentatively, D is TRBD1 or TRBD2 (5 bases each). V was cut by 0 bases and J by 3 bases, with 6 bases left in between. The germline CDR1 and CDR2 sequences are SGDLS and YYNGEE. The CDR3 totals 14 residues. DNA for the CDR3: TGTGCCAGCAGCGTAGGGGGGTACACCGGGGAGCTGTTTTTT. Its protein is CASSVGGYTGELFF.

CDR3 amino acids: CASSSGTGGIEQYF. CDR3 DNA: TGTGCCAGCTCATCCGGGACAGGGGGCATCGAGCAGTACTTC. The rearrangement joins TRBV18 to TRBJ2-7; 12 nucleotides agree with TRBD1. The CDR3 length is 14 residues. Germline V gene lookup returns CDR1 KGHSH and CDR2 LQKENI. With V trimmed by 5 bases and J by 6 bases, 5 bases remained unmatched.

This rearrangement joins TRBV5-4 to TRBJ2-5; a possible D gene is TRBD2 (6 bases). The CDR3 contains 14 residues. Germline V CDR1 and CDR2: SGHNT, YYREEE (reference sequence). The V end was cut by 1 base, the J end by 3 bases, with 10 bases between. The CDR3 DNA sequence: TGTGCCAGCAGCTTGAGTTCTAGCGAAGAGACCCAGTACTTC. It encodes CASSLSSSEETQYF.

Written as DNA, the CDR3 is TGTGCCTGGAGCCGACTAGCGGGAGGCCAAGAGACCCAGTACTTC. It codes for CAWSRLAGGQETQYF. This chain joins TRBV30 and TRBJ2-5; 13 nucleotides agree with TRBD2. The CDR3 sequence is 15 residues long. V lost 3 bases, J lost 1 base, and 2 bases stayed unmatched. Germline V gives CDR1 GTSNPN, CDR2 SVGIG (reference sequence).

This chain connects TRBV30 to TRBJ2-7; D unresolved. In germline, CDR1 is GTSNPN, CDR2 SVGIG (reference sequence). Trimming removed 0 bases at V and 6 bases at J, with 9 bases between. The CDR3 runs to 12 residues. This CDR3 is CAWSVRAPEQYF. CDR3 sequence (DNA): TGTGCCTGGAGTGTACGAGCCCCCGAGCAGTACTTC.

The chain carries TRBV18 and TRBJ2-2; D remains ambiguous. Per germline, CDR1 KGHSH and CDR2 LQKENI. V lost 3 bases to trimming and J lost 8 bases, with 7 bases between them. The CDR3 is 12 amino acids. In DNA form, the CDR3 reads TGTGCCAGCTCACCCAACCGGGGGGAGCTGTTTTTT. It encodes CASSPNRGELFF.